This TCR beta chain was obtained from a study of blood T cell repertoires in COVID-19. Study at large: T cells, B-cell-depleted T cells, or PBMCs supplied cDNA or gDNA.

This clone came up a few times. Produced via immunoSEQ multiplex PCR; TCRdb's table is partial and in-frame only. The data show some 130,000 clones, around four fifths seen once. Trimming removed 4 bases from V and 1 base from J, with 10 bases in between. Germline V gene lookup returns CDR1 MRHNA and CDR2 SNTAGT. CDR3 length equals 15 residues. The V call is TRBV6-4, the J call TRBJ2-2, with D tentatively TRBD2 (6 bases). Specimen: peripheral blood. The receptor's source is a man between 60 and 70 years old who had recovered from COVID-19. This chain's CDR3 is CASSARGGNTGELFF. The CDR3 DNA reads TGTGCCAGCAGTGCCCGGGGAGGGAACACCGGGGAGCTGTTTTTT.